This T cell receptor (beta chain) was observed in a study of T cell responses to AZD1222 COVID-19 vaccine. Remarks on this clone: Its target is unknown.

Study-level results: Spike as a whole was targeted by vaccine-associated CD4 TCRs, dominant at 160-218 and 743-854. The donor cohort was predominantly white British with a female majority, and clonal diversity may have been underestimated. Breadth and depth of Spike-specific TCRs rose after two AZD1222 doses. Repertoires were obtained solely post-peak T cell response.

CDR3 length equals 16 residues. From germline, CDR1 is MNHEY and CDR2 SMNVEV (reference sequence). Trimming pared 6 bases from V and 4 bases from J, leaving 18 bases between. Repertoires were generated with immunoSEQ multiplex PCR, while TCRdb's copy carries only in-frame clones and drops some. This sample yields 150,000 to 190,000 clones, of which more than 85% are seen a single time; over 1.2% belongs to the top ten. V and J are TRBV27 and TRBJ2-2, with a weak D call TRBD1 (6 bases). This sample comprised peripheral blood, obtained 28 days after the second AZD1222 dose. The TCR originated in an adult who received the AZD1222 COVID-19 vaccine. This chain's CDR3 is CASSPVRGPLTGELFF. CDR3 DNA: TGTGCCAGCAGCCCCGTCAGGGGCCCCCTCACCGGGGAGCTGTTTTTT.